These 8 T cell receptor beta chains were all obtained from the same sample, sequenced in a study of blood T cell repertoires in COVID-19. TCRdb's table, derived via immunoSEQ multiplex PCR, lists solely in-frame clones and lacks some. The data contain about 410,000 clones, around nine tenths of them seen just once; the ten biggest clones take up under 2%. The specimen was peripheral blood. Receptors were obtained from a woman aged 40 to 55 with COVID-19, enrolled during active disease.

DNA of the CDR3: TGTGCCAGCACCGTTACAGTGAACACTGAAGCTTTCTTT. This codes for CASTVTVNTEAFF. This chain joins TRBV7-8 and TRBJ1-1; no definite D call. Germline V lookup: CDR1 SGHVS, CDR2 FQNEAQ. CDR3 length: 13 residues. The germline V and J ends were trimmed by 7 bases and 0 bases, with 9 bases remaining between them.

The V call is TRBV4-3, the J call TRBJ1-2; perhaps TRBD1 as D (5 bases). The CDR3 covers 17 residues. Trimming cost V 0 bases and J 7 bases, with 21 bases left between them. Germline assignment: CDR1 LGHNA and CDR2 YSLEER. The CDR3 nucleotides are TGCGCCAGCAGCCAAGATTTGCAGGGTCCTCTAACGAGTGGCTACACCTTC. It specifies CASSQDLQGPLTSGYTF.

This chain links TRBV4-1 with TRBJ2-5, with D maybe TRBD1 (5 bases). Germline assignment: CDR1 MGHRA and CDR2 YSYEKL. This CDR3 region has 14 residues. V lost 0 bases and J lost 5, with 10 bases in between. Here the CDR3 reads CASSQEGVRETQYF. For the CDR3, the DNA is TGCGCCAGCAGCCAAGAAGGGGTTAGGGAGACCCAGTACTTC.

The CDR3 nucleotides are TGTGCCAGCAGCTACGACAGGTTTGGCAATTCACCCCTCCACTTT. Amino acid sequence: CASSYDRFGNSPLHF. This chain uses TRBV7-2 with TRBJ1-6, with TRBD1 as a possible D gene (6 bases). The CDR3 totals 15 residues. Trimming pared 4 bases from V and 7 bases from J, leaving 14 bases between. Germline V gives CDR1 SGHTA, CDR2 FQGNSA.

The chain recombines TRBV10-1 with TRBJ2-3; TRBD1 matches at 9 bases. V trimming: 7 bases; J trimming: 3 bases; junction bases outside the gene matches: 5. Germline CDR1 WNHNN, CDR2 SYGVQD (reference sequence). The CDR3 sequence is 14 residues long. CDR3 bases: TGCGCCAGCATCGGGACAGGGTGGACAGATACGCAGTATTTT. It encodes CASIGTGWTDTQYF.

The rearrangement joins TRBV18 to TRBJ1-1; 8 nucleotides match TRBD1. V was pared by 0 bases and J by 12 bases, with 6 bases of the junction left unmatched. Germline values: CDR1 KGHSH, CDR2 LQKENI. The CDR3 totals 13 residues. This CDR3 is CASSPPGQGATFF. The CDR3 DNA sequence: TGTGCCAGCTCACCACCAGGACAGGGTGCAACTTTCTTT.

The CDR3 DNA follows: TGCAGTGCTAGTAACGGGAGAGGTACAGATACGCAGTATTTT. Translated: CSASNGRGTDTQYF. The rearrangement links TRBV20-1 to TRBJ2-3, with D possibly TRBD2 on 6 matching bases. This CDR3 is built from 14 residues. V lost 3 bases to trimming and J lost 3 bases, with 13 bases between them. Germline V gene data show CDR1 as DFQATT and CDR2 as SNEGSKA (reference sequence).

The CDR3 DNA sequence: TGTGCCAGCAGCTTTGGCGGCAATTCCTACAATGAGCAGTTCTTC. Its translation: CASSFGGNSYNEQFF. The chain uses TRBV7-2 and TRBJ2-1; D gene ambiguous. Trimming removed 3 bases at V and 1 base at J, with 10 bases between. The CDR3 length is 15 residues. Germline loops: CDR1 SGHTA, CDR2 FQGNSA. The variable domain in full, with the rest retrieved from reference TRBV7-2 and TRBJ2-1, is GAGVSQSPSNKVTEKGKDVELRCDPISGHTALYWYRQSLGQGLEFLIYFQGNSAPDKSGLPSDRFSAERTGGSVSTLTIQRTQQEDSAVYLCASSFGGNSYNEQFFGPGTRLTVL.